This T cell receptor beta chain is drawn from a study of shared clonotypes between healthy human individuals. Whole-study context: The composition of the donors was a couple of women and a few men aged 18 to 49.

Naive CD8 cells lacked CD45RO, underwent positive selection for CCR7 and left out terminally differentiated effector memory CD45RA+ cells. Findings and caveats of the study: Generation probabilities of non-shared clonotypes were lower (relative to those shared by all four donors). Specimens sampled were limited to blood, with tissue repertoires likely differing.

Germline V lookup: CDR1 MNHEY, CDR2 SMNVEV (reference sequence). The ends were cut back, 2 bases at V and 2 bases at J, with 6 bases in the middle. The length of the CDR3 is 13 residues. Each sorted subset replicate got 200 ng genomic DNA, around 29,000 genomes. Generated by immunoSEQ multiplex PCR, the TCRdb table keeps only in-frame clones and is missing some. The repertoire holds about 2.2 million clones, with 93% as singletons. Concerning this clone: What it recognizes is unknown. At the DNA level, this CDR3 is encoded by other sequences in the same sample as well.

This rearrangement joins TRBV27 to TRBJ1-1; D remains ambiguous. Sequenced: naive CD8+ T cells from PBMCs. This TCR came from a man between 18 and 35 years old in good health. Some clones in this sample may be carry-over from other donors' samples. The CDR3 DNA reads TGTGCCAGCAGTTTACTCGGTAACACTGAAGCTTTCTTT. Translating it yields CASSLLGNTEAFF.